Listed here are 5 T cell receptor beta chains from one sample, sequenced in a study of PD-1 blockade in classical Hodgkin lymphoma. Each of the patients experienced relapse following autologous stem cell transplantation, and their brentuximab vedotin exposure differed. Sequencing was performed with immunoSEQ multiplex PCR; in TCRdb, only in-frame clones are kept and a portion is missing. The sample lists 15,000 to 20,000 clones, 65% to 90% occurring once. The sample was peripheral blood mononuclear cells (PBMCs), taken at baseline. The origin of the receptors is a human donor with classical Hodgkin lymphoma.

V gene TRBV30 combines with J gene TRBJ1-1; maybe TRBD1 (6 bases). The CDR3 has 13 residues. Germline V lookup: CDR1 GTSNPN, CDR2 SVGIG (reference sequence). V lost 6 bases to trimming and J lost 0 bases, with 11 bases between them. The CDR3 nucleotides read TGTGCCTGCTCGGGGGACATGAACACTGAAGCTTTCTTT. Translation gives CACSGDMNTEAFF.

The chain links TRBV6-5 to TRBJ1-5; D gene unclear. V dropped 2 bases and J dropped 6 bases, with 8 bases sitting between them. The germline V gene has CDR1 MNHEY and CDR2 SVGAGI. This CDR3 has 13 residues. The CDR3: CASSYTGGQPQHF. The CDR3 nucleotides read TGTGCCAGCAGTTACACGGGTGGTCAGCCCCAGCATTTT.

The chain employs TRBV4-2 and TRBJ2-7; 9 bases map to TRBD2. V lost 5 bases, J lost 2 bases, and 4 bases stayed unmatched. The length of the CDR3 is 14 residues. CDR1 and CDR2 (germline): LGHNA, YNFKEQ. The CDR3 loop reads CASSASGTPYEQYF. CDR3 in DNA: TGTGCCAGCAGCGCTAGCGGGACCCCCTACGAGCAGTACTTC.

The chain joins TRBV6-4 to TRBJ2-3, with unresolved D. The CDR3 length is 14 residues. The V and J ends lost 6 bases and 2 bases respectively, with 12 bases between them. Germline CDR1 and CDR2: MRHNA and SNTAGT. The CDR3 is CASSPQLNTDTQYF. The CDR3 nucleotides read TGTGCCAGCAGCCCCCAATTAAACACAGATACGCAGTATTTT.

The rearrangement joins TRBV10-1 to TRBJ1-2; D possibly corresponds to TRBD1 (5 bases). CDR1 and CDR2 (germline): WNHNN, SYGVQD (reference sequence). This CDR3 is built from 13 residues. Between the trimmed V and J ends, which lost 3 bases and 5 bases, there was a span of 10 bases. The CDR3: CASSDFRDYGYTF. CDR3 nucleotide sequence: TGCGCCAGCAGTGACTTCAGGGATTATGGCTACACCTTC.